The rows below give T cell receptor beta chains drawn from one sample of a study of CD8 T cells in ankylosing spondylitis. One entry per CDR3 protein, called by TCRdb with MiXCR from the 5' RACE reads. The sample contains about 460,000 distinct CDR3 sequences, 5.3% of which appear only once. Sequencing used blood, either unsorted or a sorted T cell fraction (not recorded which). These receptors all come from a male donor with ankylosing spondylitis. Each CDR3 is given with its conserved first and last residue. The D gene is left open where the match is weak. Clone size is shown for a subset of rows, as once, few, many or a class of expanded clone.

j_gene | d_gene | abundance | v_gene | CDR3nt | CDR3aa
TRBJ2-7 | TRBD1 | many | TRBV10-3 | TGTGCCATCAGTGAGTCTTACAGGGGCTACGAGCAGTACTTC | CAISESYRGYEQYF
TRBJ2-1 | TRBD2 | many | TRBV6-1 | TGTGCCAGCAGCGGACTAGATGGAGGCAATGAGCAGTTCTTC | CASSGLDGGNEQFF
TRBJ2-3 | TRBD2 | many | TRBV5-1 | TGCGCCAGCAGCTTGGTCCTAGCGGGGGGGCCAGATACGCAGTATTTT | CASSLVLAGGPDTQYF
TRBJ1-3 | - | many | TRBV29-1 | TGCAGCGTTGCTACCCCCTGGTCTGGAAACACCATATATTTT | CSVATPWSGNTIYF
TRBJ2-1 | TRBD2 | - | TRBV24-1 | TGTGCCACCAGTGAACCCGTTAGCGGGAGCTCCTACAATGAGCAGTTCTTC | CATSEPVSGSSYNEQFF
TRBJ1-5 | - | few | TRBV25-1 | TGTGCCAGACCGGGACGTCTCCCAGTGCATTTT | CARPGRLPVHF
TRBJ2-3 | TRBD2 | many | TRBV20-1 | TGCAGTGCTAGAGATCGACTAGCGGGAGCCACCACAGATACGCAGTATTTT | CSARDRLAGATTDTQYF
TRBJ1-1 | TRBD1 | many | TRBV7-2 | TGTGCCAGCAGACAGGGACAGGCGCCGACGAAAGCTTTCTTT | CASRQGQAPTKAFF
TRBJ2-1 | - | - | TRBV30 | TGTGCCTGGAGTAGGGGGTCGGCAGTTTACAATGAGCAGTTCTTC | CAWSRGSAVYNEQFF
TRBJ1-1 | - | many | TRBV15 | TGTGCCACCAGCAGACCGGGGACTCAAGAAGCTTTCTTT | CATSRPGTQEAFF
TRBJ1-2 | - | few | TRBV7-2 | TGTGCCAGCAGTCGAGGAGGCGGAAATGGCTACACCTTC | CASSRGGGNGYTF
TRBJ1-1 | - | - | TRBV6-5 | TGTGCCAGCCTTGACCCGACTAACACTGAAGCTTTCTTT | CASLDPTNTEAFF
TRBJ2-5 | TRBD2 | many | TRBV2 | TGTGCCAGCAGTCTAGCGGGGGGAGGAGGAGAGACCCAGTACTTC | CASSLAGGGGETQYF
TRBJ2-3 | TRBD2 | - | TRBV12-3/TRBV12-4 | TGTGCCAGCAGTGTATGGGGACTAGCGGGAGTGGCAGATACGCAGTATTTT | CASSVWGLAGVADTQYF
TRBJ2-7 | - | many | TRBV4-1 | TGCGCCAGCAGCCAAGATCCGAACAGGGTAGCCTACGAGCAGTACTTC | CASSQDPNRVAYEQYF
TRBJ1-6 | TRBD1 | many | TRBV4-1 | TGCGCCAGCAGCCAAGAGGCGGGACAGGGGCTCCCTTATAATTCACCCCTCCACTTT | CASSQEAGQGLPYNSPLHF
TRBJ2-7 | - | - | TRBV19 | TGTGCCAGTAGTATAGATTGGACTGGGGAGCAGTACTTC | CASSIDWTGEQYF
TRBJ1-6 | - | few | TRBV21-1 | TGTGCCAGCACCCATACAGGGAACGGGGCCTATAATTCACCCCTCCACTTT | CASTHTGNGAYNSPLHF
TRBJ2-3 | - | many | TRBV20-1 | TGCAGTGCTACGGTGTCGTGGAAGGCGGCTACAGATACGCAGTATTTT | CSATVSWKAATDTQYF
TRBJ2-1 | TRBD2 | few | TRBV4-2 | TGTGCCAGCGCTCCCAGCGGGGGGTTCTCCTACAATGAGCAGTTCTTC | CASAPSGGFSYNEQFF
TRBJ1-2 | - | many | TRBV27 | TGTGCCAGCAGCTCCCCACAGGGAGGGTTCTATGGCTACACCTTC | CASSSPQGGFYGYTF
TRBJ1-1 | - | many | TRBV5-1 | TGCGCCAGCAGCTCCTTCACAGGGAGTACTGAAGCTTTCTTT | CASSSFTGSTEAFF
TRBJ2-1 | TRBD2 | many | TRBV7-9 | TGTGCCAGCAGGCAAGGGACTAGCGGCAATGAGCAGTTCTTC | CASRQGTSGNEQFF
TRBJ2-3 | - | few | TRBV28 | TGTGCCAGCAGTCTACTAGTGCCAGATACGCAGTATTTT | CASSLLVPDTQYF
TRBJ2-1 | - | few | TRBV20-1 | TGCAGTGCTATAATCAGGGTCAACAATGAGCAGTTCTTC | CSAIIRVNNEQFF
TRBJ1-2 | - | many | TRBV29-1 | TGCAGCGTTGAAGATCCGGGGGCCCGTTATGGCTACACCTTC | CSVEDPGARYGYTF
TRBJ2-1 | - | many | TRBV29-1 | TGCAGCTTTTGGGAGAATGAGCAGTTCTTC | CSFWENEQFF
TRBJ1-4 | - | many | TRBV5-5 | TGTGCCAGCAGCTTAACTTGGGGGAACAATGAAAAACTGTTTTTT | CASSLTWGNNEKLFF
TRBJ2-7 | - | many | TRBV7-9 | TGTGCCAGCAGTCACAAAGGGGGTCGGCACGAGCAGTACTTC | CASSHKGGRHEQYF